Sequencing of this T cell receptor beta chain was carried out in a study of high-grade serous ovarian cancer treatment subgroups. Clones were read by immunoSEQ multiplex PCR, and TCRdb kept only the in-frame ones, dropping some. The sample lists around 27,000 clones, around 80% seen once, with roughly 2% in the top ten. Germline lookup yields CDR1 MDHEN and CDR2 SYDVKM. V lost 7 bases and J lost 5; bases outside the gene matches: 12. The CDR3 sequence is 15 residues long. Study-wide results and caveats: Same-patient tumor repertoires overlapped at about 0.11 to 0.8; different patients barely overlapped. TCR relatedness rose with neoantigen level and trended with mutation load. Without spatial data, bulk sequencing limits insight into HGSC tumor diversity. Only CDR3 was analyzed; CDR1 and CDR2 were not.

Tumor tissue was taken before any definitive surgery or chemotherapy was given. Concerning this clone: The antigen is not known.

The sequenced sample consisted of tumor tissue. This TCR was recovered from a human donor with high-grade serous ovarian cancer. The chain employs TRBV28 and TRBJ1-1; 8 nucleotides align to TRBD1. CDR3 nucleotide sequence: TGTGCCAGCAAAGGACAGGGAGGAGGGAAAACTGAAGCTTTCTTT. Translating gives CASKGQGGGKTEAFF. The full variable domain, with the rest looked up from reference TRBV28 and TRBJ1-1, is DVKVTQSSRYLVKRTGEKVFLECVQDMDHENMFWYRQDPGLGLRLIYFSYDVKMKEKGDIPEGYSVSREKKERFSLILESASTNQTSMYLCASKGQGGGKTEAFFGQGTRLTVV.